Following are 5 T cell receptor beta chains from one sample sequenced in a study of blood T cell repertoires in COVID-19. Using immunoSEQ multiplex PCR, the repertoire was profiled, and TCRdb retains in-frame clones only, with some absent. This sample has 220,000 or so clones; around three quarters occur once, and the top ten carry 5.5%. Sequences were obtained from peripheral blood. The receptors shown here come from a woman between 65 and 79 years old with acute or convalescent COVID-19.

The chain carries TRBV11-1 and TRBJ2-1; D is unclear. This CDR3 region has 15 residues. From germline, CDR1 is SGHAT and CDR2 FQDESV (reference sequence). V was trimmed by 5 bases and J by 0 bases, leaving 11 bases between them. As DNA, the CDR3 is TGTGCCAGCAGCCCGATCGAGCCCTCCTACAATGAGCAGTTCTTC. Its protein product is CASSPIEPSYNEQFF.

The gene calls are TRBV30 and TRBJ2-7; TRBD1 might be the D (7 bases). The CDR3 sequence is 17 residues long. Trimming removed 1 base at V and 3 bases at J, with 22 bases between. Germline V gene sequence: CDR1 GTSNPN, CDR2 SVGIG (reference sequence). The CDR3 region is CAWSDSLPGGLDYEQYF. CDR3 nucleotide sequence: TGTGCCTGGAGTGACTCACTCCCAGGGGGACTGGACTACGAGCAGTACTTC.

This chain joins TRBV9 and TRBJ2-7, with TRBD1 matching over 9 bases. V gave up 3 bases and J gave up 4 bases; unmatched junction bases: 8. This CDR3 comprises 15 residues. CDR1 is SGDLS, CDR2 YYNGEE, per germline. CDR3 DNA: TGTGCCAGCAGCGGCCCGGGACAGGGAATATACGAGCAGTACTTC. This encodes CASSGPGQGIYEQYF.

The J gene is TRBJ2-6, the V gene TRBV28; tentative D call: TRBD1 (5 bases). The CDR3 runs to 15 residues. Trimming took 7 bases from V and 4 from J, leaving 14 bases between them. From germline, CDR1 is MDHEN and CDR2 SYDVKM. The chain's CDR3 is CASTGQILGANVLTF. The DNA for the CDR3 is TGTGCCAGCACAGGGCAGATCCTCGGGGCCAACGTCCTGACTTTC.

The chain couples TRBV6-5 to TRBJ1-2; D unresolved. Per the germline V gene, CDR1 is MNHEY and CDR2 is SVGAGI. The CDR3 runs to 13 residues. V lost 7 bases and J 4 bases, leaving 13 bases between the germline ends. The CDR3 protein is CASTRGSGYGYTF. The CDR3 DNA reads TGTGCCAGCACGAGAGGGTCGGGCTATGGCTACACCTTC.